This passage covers 30 T cell receptor beta chains from one sample sequenced in a study of T cell responses to AZD1222 COVID-19 vaccine. The assay was immunoSEQ multiplex PCR, and TCRdb's table has in-frame clones only and misses some. The table lists 95,000 to 100,000 clones, 88% of them singletons. The sequencing here drew on peripheral blood, taken 28 days after the second AZD1222 dose. All receptors derive from an adult who received the AZD1222 COVID-19 vaccine.

The CDR3 reads CASSFRDRATFNGYTF. The CDR3 nucleotides read TGTGCCAGCAGCTTCCGGGACAGGGCTACATTCAATGGCTACACCTTC. This chain connects TRBV5-6 to TRBJ1-2; 9 nucleotides agree with TRBD1. Germline V lookup: CDR1 SGHDT, CDR2 YYEEEE. The CDR3 has 16 residues. The V and J ends lost 2 bases and 6 bases, in that order; junction bases with no gene match: 11.

The rearrangement joins TRBV21-1 to TRBJ2-7; the DNA was not compared with TRBD1, the D call given in the table. TRBV21-1 is given as a pseudogene. The CDR3 extends over 16 amino acids. CDR3: CASSKRRGARSYEQYF. The DNA for the CDR3 is TGTGCCAGCAGCAAACGAAGGGGCGCGAGATCCTACGAGCAGTACTTC.

V gene TRBV7-9 combines with J gene TRBJ2-7; D unclear. Trimming left V 6 bases short and J 2 bases short, with 11 bases between. The germline V gene has CDR1 SEHNR and CDR2 FQNEAQ (reference sequence). This CDR3 is built from 13 residues. CDR3 residues: CASRDGKAYEQYF. The CDR3, as DNA: TGTGCCAGCAGGGACGGAAAGGCCTACGAGCAGTACTTC. The variable domain in full, completed from reference TRBV7-9 and TRBJ2-7, reads DTGVSQNPRHKITKRGQNVTFRCDPISEHNRLYWYRQTLGQGPEFLTYFQNEAQLEKSRLLSDRFSAERPKGSFSTLEIQRTEQGDSAMYLCASRDGKAYEQYFGPGTRLTVT.

The chain recombines TRBV14 with TRBJ1-2; D not resolved. The CDR3 length is 12 residues. Per germline, CDR1 SGHDN and CDR2 FVKESK. With 4 bases removed from V and 4 bases from J, the gap between germline ends came to 7 bases. The CDR3 nucleotides read TGTGCCAGCAGCCGGGATTTCTATGGCTACACCTTC. Protein: CASSRDFYGYTF. Complete variable domain (other parts from reference TRBV14 and TRBJ1-2): EAGVTQFPSHSVIEKGQTVTLRCDPISGHDNLYWYRRVMGKEIKFLLHFVKESKQDESGMPNNRFLAERTGGTYSTLKVQPAELEDSGVYFCASSRDFYGYTFGSGTRLTVV.

This clone was observed a single time. This chain uses TRBV7-9 with TRBJ2-7; 10 bases line up with TRBD1. CDR1 is SEHNR, CDR2 FQNEAQ, per germline (reference sequence). J gave up 3 bases and V 5 bases, and 13 bases lay outside the gene matches. The CDR3 extends over 17 amino acids. CDR3 DNA sequence: TGTGCCAGCAGCCACCGAGACGGGACAGGGGCCCACTACGAGCAGTACTTC. This translates into CASSHRDGTGAHYEQYF.

The CDR3 bases are TGTGCCAGCAGCCAAGATCACTCGAGGGGCAGGGTCGTTAGAGAGCAGTTCTTC. This sequence encodes CASSQDHSRGRVVREQFF. J is TRBJ2-1 and V is TRBV3-1 (or the pseudogene TRBV3-2); TRBD1 or TRBD2 may be the D gene (5 bases each). The V end was cut by 0 bases, the J end by 10 bases, with 25 bases between. This CDR3 has 18 amino acids. CDR1 is LGHDT, CDR2 YNNKEL, per germline (reference sequence).

This chain uses TRBV7-8 with TRBJ1-4, with 9 bases that match TRBD1. V lost 9 bases and J lost 7; bases outside the gene matches: 12. Germline CDR1 and CDR2: SGHVS and FQNEAQ. The CDR3 length is 15 residues. In DNA, the CDR3 is TGTGCCAGTAGCGGAACAGGGGGCGAAAGTGAAAAACTGTTTTTT. Translation: CASSGTGGESEKLFF.

The V gene is TRBV2, the J gene TRBJ2-5; D uncertain. The germline CDR1 and CDR2 sequences are SNHLY and FYNNEI. Trimming left V 2 bases short and J 4 bases short, with 8 bases between. CDR3 size: 13 residues. This CDR3 reads CASSEIVRETQYF. CDR3 coding DNA: TGTGCCAGCAGTGAAATAGTACGAGAGACCCAGTACTTC. The variable domain in full, completed from reference TRBV2 and TRBJ2-5, reads EPEVTQTPSHQVTQMGQEVILRCVPISNHLYFYWYRQILGQKVEFLVSFYNNEISEKSEIFDDQFSVERPDGSNFTLKIRSTKLEDSAMYFCASSEIVRETQYFGPGTRLLVL.

The rearrangement joins TRBV6-4 to TRBJ2-6; D remains ambiguous. The CDR3 totals 14 residues. Germline values: CDR1 MRHNA, CDR2 SNTAGT. The ends were cut back, 3 bases at V and 2 bases at J, with 5 bases in the middle. DNA of the CDR3: TGTGCCAGCAGTGAGTCAACTGGGGCCAACGTCCTGACTTTC. It specifies CASSESTGANVLTF.

This clone was counted a single time. The rearrangement links TRBV4-1 to TRBJ2-1; 9 bases align to TRBD2. J lost 8 bases, V lost 2 bases, and 10 bases had no gene match. The CDR3 runs 16 residues. Germline V gene sequence: CDR1 MGHRA, CDR2 YSYEKL. The CDR3 is CASSQNLAGKVHEQFF. The CDR3 DNA reads as TGCGCCAGCAGCCAAAATCTAGCGGGAAAGGTCCATGAGCAGTTCTTC.

Note on this clone: Different DNA sequences within this sample yield the same CDR3. The chain combines TRBV27 with TRBJ2-1, with 14 bases lining up with TRBD2. Trimming at V came to 5 bases and at J to 6 bases, leaving 3 bases not matched to a gene. The germline V gene has CDR1 MNHEY and CDR2 SMNVEV (reference sequence). This CDR3 has 15 amino acids. In DNA, the CDR3 is TGTGCCAGCAGTCCGGGACTAGCGGGAGTCAATGAGCAGTTCTTC. Translated, it gives CASSPGLAGVNEQFF.

CDR3 bases: TGCAGCGTTGAAGGAGGCGTTGGCAGAAACTATGGCTACACCTTC. This translates into CSVEGGVGRNYGYTF. This chain uses TRBV29-1 with TRBJ1-2; D ambiguous. V was cut by 1 base and J by 2 bases, with 14 bases left in between. Germline CDR1 SQVTM, CDR2 ANQGSEA. CDR3 length: 15 residues.

The J gene is TRBJ2-2, the V gene TRBV5-1; TRBD2 aligns across 7 bases. Germline values: CDR1 SGHRS, CDR2 YFSETQ. The V segment lost 1 base and the J segment 4 bases; nucleotides outside the gene matches: 7. The length of the CDR3 is 16 residues. The CDR3 coding sequence is TGCGCCAGCAGCTTGATAGGGGCTAGCGGCACCGGGGAGCTGTTTTTT. Residues: CASSLIGASGTGELFF. The whole variable domain, filled in from reference TRBV5-1 and TRBJ2-2, reads KAGVTQTPRYLIKTRGQQVTLSCSPISGHRSVSWYQQTPGQGLQFLFEYFSETQRNKGNFPGRFSGRQFSNSRSEMNVSTLELGDSALYLCASSLIGASGTGELFFGEGSRLTVL.

The genes are TRBV6-5 and TRBJ1-5; D possibly corresponds to TRBD1 (6 bases). Between the trimmed V and J ends, which lost 4 bases and 3 bases, there was a span of 13 bases. Per germline, CDR1 MNHEY and CDR2 SVGAGI. The CDR3 has 15 amino acids. The CDR3 here is CASSFRQELNQPQHF. For the CDR3, the DNA is TGTGCCAGCAGTTTTCGACAGGAGCTCAATCAGCCCCAGCATTTT.

This chain joins TRBV7-9 and TRBJ2-7, with a possible D match to TRBD2 (5 bases). Germline V gene data show CDR1 as SEHNR and CDR2 as FQNEAQ (reference sequence). The CDR3 loop spans 14 amino acids. V dropped 2 bases and J dropped 3 bases, with 11 bases sitting between them. This CDR3 is CASSLRNEGYEQYF. Here the CDR3 DNA reads TGTGCCAGCAGCTTACGCAATGAGGGCTACGAGCAGTACTTC.

The chain has TRBV3-1 (or the pseudogene TRBV3-2) and TRBJ1-1, with D perhaps TRBD1 (5 bases). CDR3 length equals 15 residues. Germline CDR1 LGHDT, CDR2 YNNKEL (reference sequence). Trimming removed 0 bases at V and 5 bases at J, with 13 bases between. The CDR3 loop reads CASSQEGDVRTEAFF. The CDR3 bases are TGTGCCAGCAGCCAAGAAGGGGACGTAAGAACTGAAGCTTTCTTT.

The chain joins TRBV24-1 to TRBJ2-5; 10 bases align to TRBD1. Germline trimming cut 2 bases from V and 4 bases from J; bases unmatched to any gene: 0. CDR1 is KGHDR and CDR2 is SFDVKD in the germline V gene. The CDR3 contains 14 residues. The CDR3 reads CATSDWDRGETQYF. CDR3 coding DNA: TGTGCCACCAGTGATTGGGACAGGGGAGAGACCCAGTACTTC.

This rearrangement joins TRBV6-5 to TRBJ1-5; no clear D gene. The V and J ends lost 7 bases and 0 bases respectively, with 13 bases between them. CDR1 MNHEY and CDR2 SVGAGI come from the germline V gene. This CDR3 spans 15 amino acids. The CDR3 DNA reads as TGTGCCAGCAATCCACTTGACGGTAGCAATCAGCCCCAGCATTTT. Its protein is CASNPLDGSNQPQHF.

This clone was counted once. The rearrangement uses TRBV19 and TRBJ1-2; perhaps TRBD1 as D (5 bases). V shed 7 bases and J shed 5 bases, with 8 bases lying between them. Germline V gives CDR1 LNHDA, CDR2 SQIVND (reference sequence). The CDR3 has 11 residues. CDR3: CASIAGYGYTF. CDR3 DNA sequence: TGTGCCAGTATCGCAGGGTATGGCTACACCTTC.

There are a few counts of this clone. The CDR3 here is CASSVDRVPTF. The CDR3 DNA sequence: TGTGCCAGCAGCGTGGACAGGGTGCCCACCTTC. V gene TRBV2 combines with J gene TRBJ1-2; 8 bases fit TRBD1. The V segment lost 6 bases and the J segment 13 bases; nucleotides outside the gene matches: 7. The CDR3 spans 11 residues. The germline CDR1 and CDR2 sequences are SNHLY and FYNNEI.

This sequence joins TRBV19 and TRBJ2-1; 12 bases match TRBD2. This CDR3 spans 11 amino acids. Germline V lookup: CDR1 LNHDA, CDR2 SQIVND (reference sequence). Unmatched junction bases numbered 2, after V lost 6 bases and J lost 14 bases. The CDR3 sequence is CASRLAGGEFF. CDR3 in DNA: TGTGCCAGTAGACTAGCGGGAGGTGAGTTCTTC.

V gene TRBV29-1 combines with J gene TRBJ1-1; D ambiguous. This CDR3 region has 12 residues. Trimming left V 3 bases short and J 1 base short, with 6 bases between. Germline V gives CDR1 SQVTM, CDR2 ANQGSEA. The CDR3 spells CSVDPGNTEAFF. In DNA form, the CDR3 reads TGCAGCGTTGACCCTGGGAACACTGAAGCTTTCTTT.

The chain uses TRBV5-1 and TRBJ2-7; D possibly uses TRBD1 or TRBD2 (5 bases each). The V and J ends lost 3 bases and 0 bases respectively, with 16 bases between them. Germline V CDR1 and CDR2: SGHRS, YFSETQ. The CDR3 covers 16 residues. The CDR3 region has the DNA TGCGCCAGCAGCTCTTCCGGGACCCGGGACTCCTACGAGCAGTACTTC. This sequence encodes CASSSSGTRDSYEQYF.

The chain couples TRBV27 to TRBJ2-6, with D tentatively TRBD1 (6 bases). Between the trimmed V and J ends, which lost 5 bases and 3 bases, there was a span of 23 bases. Per germline, CDR1 MNHEY and CDR2 SMNVEV (reference sequence). CDR3 length equals 19 residues. CDR3 DNA sequence: TGTGCCAGCAGTCAAAGCACAGGGTCTTATTCACGTGGGGCCAACGTCCTGACTTTC. Translated: CASSQSTGSYSRGANVLTF.

The CDR3 here is CASRSSGLSYEQYF. CDR3 nucleotide sequence: TGTGCCAGCAGGAGCAGCGGATTATCCTACGAGCAGTACTTC. The chain links TRBV28 to TRBJ2-7, with TRBD2 as a possible D gene (5 bases). The germline CDR1 and CDR2 sequences are MDHEN and SYDVKM. The CDR3 is 14 amino acids. V was clipped by 6 bases and J by 1 base, with 13 bases between them.

This clone was observed a single time. The chain joins TRBV3-1 (or the pseudogene TRBV3-2) to TRBJ2-7; 7 nucleotides agree with TRBD2. This CDR3 comprises 15 residues. Germline loops: CDR1 LGHDT, CDR2 YNNKEL (reference sequence). V lost 2 bases, J lost 0 bases, and 4 bases stayed unmatched. The CDR3 DNA follows: TGTGCCAGCAGCCAACCGGGACTAACCTCCTACGAGCAGTACTTC. Protein: CASSQPGLTSYEQYF.

This clone has only one observation. This chain links TRBV19 with TRBJ2-7; D is uncertain. Germline lookup yields CDR1 LNHDA and CDR2 SQIVND (reference sequence). CDR3 length: 16 residues. Trimming took 5 bases from V and 0 from J, leaving 17 bases between them. The DNA of the CDR3 is TGTGCCAGTAGTCCCTCGGCAGGTATAGTCTCCTACGAGCAGTACTTC. As protein: CASSPSAGIVSYEQYF.

The J gene is TRBJ2-3, the V gene TRBV7-6; 9 bases line up with TRBD2. V was pared by 4 bases and J by 3 bases, with 14 bases of the junction left unmatched. This CDR3 is 18 amino acids long. Germline V gene data show CDR1 as SGHVS and CDR2 as FNYEAQ. CDR3 coding DNA: TGTGCCAGCAGCTCAGGTTTGGTAGCGGGAGTCGGGACAGATACGCAGTATTTT. Amino acids: CASSSGLVAGVGTDTQYF. The complete variable domain, with remaining parts taken from reference TRBV7-6 and TRBJ2-3, reads GAGVSQSPRYKVTKRGQDVALRCDPISGHVSLYWYRQALGQGPEFLTYFNYEAQQDKSGLPNDRFSAERPEGSISTLTIQRTEQRDSAMYRCASSSGLVAGVGTDTQYFGPGTRLTVL.

This chain joins TRBV12-3 or TRBV12-4 and TRBJ1-1; no clear D gene. V was pared by 6 bases and J by 6 bases, with 14 bases between. This CDR3 region has 13 residues. CDR3 DNA sequence: TGTGCCAGCAGCCGAGCCAGCGGGGCTGAAGCTTTCTTT. As protein: CASSRASGAEAFF.

This chain joins TRBV12-5 and TRBJ2-7; D is uncertain. This CDR3 has 14 residues. Trimming removed 3 bases at V and 3 bases at J, with 12 bases between. Looked up from germline, CDR1 is LGHNT and CDR2 is FRNRAP. CDR3 amino acids: CASGLPGSSYEQYF. In nucleotides, the CDR3 is TGTGCTAGTGGTTTACCTGGTAGCAGCTACGAGCAGTACTTC. Looking up the rest from reference TRBV12-5 and TRBJ2-7 gives the full variable domain: DARVTQTPRHKVTEMGQEVTMRCQPILGHNTVFWYRQTMMQGLELLAYFRNRAPLDDSGMPKDRFSAEMPDATLATLKIQPSEPRDSAVYFCASGLPGSSYEQYFGPGTRLTVT.